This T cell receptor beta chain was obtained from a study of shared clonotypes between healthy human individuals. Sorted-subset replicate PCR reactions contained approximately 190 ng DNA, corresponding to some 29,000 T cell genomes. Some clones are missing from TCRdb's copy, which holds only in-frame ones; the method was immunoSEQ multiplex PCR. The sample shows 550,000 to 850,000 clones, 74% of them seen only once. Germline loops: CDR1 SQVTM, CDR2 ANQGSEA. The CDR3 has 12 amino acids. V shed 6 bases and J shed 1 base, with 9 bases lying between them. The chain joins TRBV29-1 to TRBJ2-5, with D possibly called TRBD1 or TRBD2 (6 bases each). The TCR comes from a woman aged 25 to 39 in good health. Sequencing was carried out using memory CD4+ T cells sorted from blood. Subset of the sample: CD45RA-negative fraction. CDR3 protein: CSVGGSQETQYF. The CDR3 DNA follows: TGCAGCGTAGGGGGGAGCCAAGAGACCCAGTACTTC.